Listed below are T cell receptor beta chains from one sample, sequenced in a study of blood T cell repertoires in COVID-19. Assay used: immunoSEQ multiplex PCR; TCRdb lists only in-frame clones, some missing. The table includes around 160,000 clones, roughly 90% detected once. The sample taken for sequencing was PBMCs or T cells enriched from blood (not recorded which). The receptors shown here come from a woman aged 40 to 55 who had been exposed to COVID-19. CDR3s include the opening cysteine and the closing phenylalanine or tryptophan. A D gene is named only where the DNA matches it firmly. Not all rows give a size; the values are once, few, many and, for expanded clones, a class.

J,V,size,D,CDR3,DNA
TRBJ1-1,TRBV7-9,NA,NA,CASSLGATEAFF,TGTGCCAGCAGCTTGGGGGCCACTGAAGCTTTCTTT
TRBJ2-1,TRBV7-9,NA,NA,CASSPYPTGSYNEQFF,TGTGCCAGCAGCCCATACCCGACAGGCTCCTACAATGAGCAGTTCTTC
TRBJ1-2,TRBV25-1,NA,TRBD1,CASSVPDRDYGYTF,TGTGCCAGCAGCGTCCCGGACAGGGACTATGGCTACACCTTC
TRBJ2-2,TRBV3-1/TRBV3-2,few,NA,CASSQDLGGETGELFF,TGTGCCAGCAGCCAAGATCTAGGTGGTGAGACCGGGGAGCTGTTTTTT
TRBJ1-5,TRBV27,few,NA,CASRAVAGLSNQPQHF,TGTGCCAGCAGGGCGGTGGCAGGGTTGAGCAATCAGCCCCAGCATTTT
TRBJ2-7,TRBV28,NA,NA,CASLSGVWPDVYEQYF,TGTGCCAGCCTGTCAGGTGTGTGGCCCGACGTCTATGAGCAGTACTTC
TRBJ2-1,TRBV6-5,NA,NA,CASSPRELRPQFF,TGTGCCAGCAGTCCCCGGGAGCTTCGTCCGCAGTTCTTC
TRBJ1-1,TRBV18,NA,NA,CASSQRNTEAFF,TGTGCCAGCTCACAGAGGAACACTGAAGCTTTCTTT
TRBJ1-2,TRBV28,NA,NA,CASSLDGNYGYTF,TGTGCCAGCAGCCTAGACGGGAACTATGGCTACACCTTC
TRBJ1-1,TRBV28,once,TRBD1,CASSTGQGFPEAFF,TGTGCCAGCAGTACGGGACAGGGCTTCCCTGAAGCTTTCTTT
TRBJ2-7,TRBV10-3,NA,TRBD1,CAIRKSTGKSYEQYF,TGTGCCATCAGGAAGTCGACAGGGAAGTCCTACGAGCAGTACTTC
TRBJ1-2,TRBV7-8,few,TRBD1,CASSSDRGNGYTF,TGTGCCAGCAGCTCGGACAGGGGTAACGGCTACACCTTC
TRBJ1-2,TRBV27,once,TRBD1,CASSLADRGLDGYTF,TGTGCCAGCAGTTTAGCGGACAGGGGGCTGGATGGCTACACCTTC
TRBJ2-4,TRBV2,NA,TRBD1,CASSVLGQGGANIQYF,TGTGCCAGCAGTGTCTTAGGACAGGGCGGAGCAAACATTCAGTACTTC
TRBJ1-1,TRBV28,NA,NA,CASSATGEVHTEAFF,TGTGCCAGCAGTGCTACAGGAGAGGTCCACACTGAAGCTTTCTTT
TRBJ1-3,TRBV19,NA,NA,CASNGQTSGNTIYF,TGTGCCAGTAACGGACAGACCTCTGGAAACACCATATATTTT
TRBJ2-7,TRBV18,NA,TRBD2,CASSPYLWTSGESSYEQYF,TGTGCCAGCTCACCATATCTTTGGACTAGCGGGGAGAGCTCCTACGAGCAGTACTTC
TRBJ1-2,TRBV6-5,once,NA,CASSQGHPAYGYTF,TGTGCCAGCAGTCAGGGACACCCGGCCTATGGCTACACCTTC
TRBJ1-1,TRBV18,NA,NA,CASSPGLEAFF,TGTGCCAGCTCACCGGGACTGGAGGCTTTCTTT
TRBJ2-1,TRBV7-9,NA,TRBD2,CASSQRGLAGENEQFF,TGTGCCAGCAGCCAAAGGGGACTAGCGGGAGAAAATGAGCAGTTCTTC
TRBJ1-1,TRBV10-3,NA,TRBD1,CATKETPGQYFTEAFF,TGTGCCACCAAGGAAACACCGGGACAGTATTTCACTGAAGCTTTCTTT
TRBJ1-1,TRBV19,NA,NA,CASSLGQGYNTEAFF,TGTGCCAGTAGCCTGGGACAAGGGTATAACACTGAAGCTTTCTTT
TRBJ2-7,TRBV9,NA,NA,CASTYPRDTHEQYF,TGTGCCAGCACATATCCGAGGGACACCCACGAGCAGTACTTC
TRBJ2-3,TRBV7-8,NA,TRBD2,CASSLGPSGFLDTQYF,TGTGCCAGCAGCTTAGGTCCTAGCGGGTTCTTAGATACGCAGTATTTT
TRBJ1-1,TRBV9,NA,TRBD1,CASSVTGGTEAFF,TGTGCCAGCAGCGTCACAGGGGGGACTGAAGCTTTCTTT
TRBJ2-1,TRBV5-5,NA,TRBD1,CASSLIRGSYNEQFF,TGTGCCAGCAGTTTAATCAGGGGGAGCTACAATGAGCAGTTCTTC
TRBJ1-4,TRBV5-1,NA,NA,CASSLGQLATNEKLFF,TGCGCCAGCAGCTTGGGACAGCTTGCAACTAATGAAAAACTGTTTTTT
TRBJ1-1,TRBV12-3/TRBV12-4,few,NA,CASSLKGDTEAFF,TGTGCCAGCAGTTTGAAGGGGGACACTGAAGCTTTCTTT
TRBJ2-1,TRBV10-3,NA,NA,CAISESGRPSTVEQFF,TGTGCCATCAGTGAGTCAGGTCGGCCATCTACAGTTGAGCAGTTCTTC
TRBJ2-7,TRBV5-5,NA,TRBD1,CASSRDSNYEQYF,TGTGCCAGCAGCCGGGACAGCAACTACGAGCAGTACTTC
TRBJ1-4,TRBV2,NA,NA,CASRISLLRNEKLFF,TGTGCCAGCAGAATATCCTTACTCCGAAATGAAAAACTGTTTTTT
TRBJ2-7,TRBV7-2,NA,TRBD2,CASSSGAGGPYEQYF,TGTGCCAGCAGCTCGGGTGCGGGAGGGCCCTACGAGCAGTACTTC
TRBJ2-1,TRBV19,NA,TRBD2,CASSMGGLAGSSYNEQFF,TGTGCCAGTAGTATGGGGGGCCTAGCGGGGAGCTCCTACAATGAGCAGTTCTTC
TRBJ2-3,TRBV24-1,NA,NA,CATSADDGGDTQYF,TGTGCCACCAGTGCGGATGACGGGGGAGATACGCAGTATTTT
TRBJ1-4,TRBV5-6,NA,NA,CASSSGTINEKLFF,TGTGCCAGCAGCTCCGGGACAATAAATGAAAAACTGTTTTTT
TRBJ1-3,TRBV4-1,NA,NA,CASSQPTGSRSSGNTIYF,TGCGCCAGCAGCCAACCTACAGGGAGCCGAAGCTCTGGAAACACCATATATTTT
TRBJ1-6,TRBV12-3/TRBV12-4,NA,NA,CASSLTDPLHF,TGTGCCAGCAGTTTAACAGACCCCCTCCACTTT
TRBJ2-3,TRBV29-1,NA,NA,CSVEFAGDTQYF,TGCAGCGTTGAATTTGCGGGAGATACGCAGTATTTT
TRBJ1-1,TRBV28,NA,TRBD1,CASSLAQQGFSTEAFF,TGTGCCAGCAGTTTAGCGCAACAGGGGTTTTCCACTGAAGCTTTCTTT
TRBJ2-7,TRBV5-1,NA,NA,CASSLAQGGLSYEQYF,TGCGCCAGCAGCTTGGCCCAGGGTGGCCTATCCTACGAGCAGTACTTC